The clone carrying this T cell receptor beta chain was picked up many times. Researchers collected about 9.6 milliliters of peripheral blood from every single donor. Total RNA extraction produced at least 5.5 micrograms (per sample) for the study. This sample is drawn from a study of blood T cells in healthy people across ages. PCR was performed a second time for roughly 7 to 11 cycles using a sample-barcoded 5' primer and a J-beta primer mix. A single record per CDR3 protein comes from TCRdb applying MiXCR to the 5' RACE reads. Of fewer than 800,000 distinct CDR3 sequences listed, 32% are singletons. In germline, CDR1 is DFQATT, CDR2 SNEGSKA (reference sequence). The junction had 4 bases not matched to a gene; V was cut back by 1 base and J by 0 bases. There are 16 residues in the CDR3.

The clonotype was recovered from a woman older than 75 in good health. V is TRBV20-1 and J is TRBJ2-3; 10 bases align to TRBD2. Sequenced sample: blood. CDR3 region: CSARAPGLASTDTQYF. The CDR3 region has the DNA TGCAGTGCTAGAGCCCCGGGACTAGCGAGCACAGATACGCAGTATTTT.